These T cell receptor beta chains were read from a single sample in a study of cytomegalovirus exposure and HLA in healthy donors. Profiled with immunoSEQ multiplex PCR; TCRdb holds only in-frame clones, not every one. The table shows some 70,000 clones, with roughly 89% occurring only once. Material for sequencing was PBMCs. The receptors were sampled from a woman under 30 in good health and CMV-seronegative. CDR3s include the opening cysteine and the closing phenylalanine or tryptophan. The order of the fields is CDR3 protein, D gene, V gene, J gene, clone size. A D gene is named only where the DNA matches it firmly. Clone size, where shown, is once, few, many, or a class for clones that have expanded.

cdr3_aa: CASSLGQNQPQHF
d_call: -
v_call: TRBV5-1
j_call: TRBJ1-5
clone_size: -

cdr3_aa: CASSEWPRADSPLHF
d_call: -
v_call: TRBV9
j_call: TRBJ1-6
clone_size: once

cdr3_aa: CASRLAGGPGEQYF
d_call: TRBD2
v_call: TRBV27
j_call: TRBJ2-7
clone_size: -

cdr3_aa: CASSRGTGDSPRYF
d_call: TRBD1
v_call: TRBV9
j_call: TRBJ2-4
clone_size: -

cdr3_aa: CASSKGREETQYF
d_call: -
v_call: TRBV21-1
j_call: TRBJ2-5
clone_size: -

cdr3_aa: CATSASVTSYEQYF
d_call: -
v_call: TRBV15
j_call: TRBJ2-7
clone_size: -

cdr3_aa: CASSRRDRDYEQYF
d_call: TRBD1
v_call: TRBV4-1
j_call: TRBJ2-7
clone_size: -

cdr3_aa: CASSQLARGDGTEAFF
d_call: TRBD1
v_call: TRBV27
j_call: TRBJ1-1
clone_size: -

cdr3_aa: CASSRDGLSYEQYF
d_call: -
v_call: TRBV2
j_call: TRBJ2-7
clone_size: -

cdr3_aa: CASSHHLRDRPYEQYF
d_call: TRBD1
v_call: TRBV11-3
j_call: TRBJ2-7
clone_size: -

cdr3_aa: CASSAGGMNFQPQHF
d_call: TRBD1
v_call: TRBV5-5
j_call: TRBJ1-5
clone_size: -

cdr3_aa: CASSLEGTGNGYTF
d_call: TRBD1
v_call: TRBV7-6
j_call: TRBJ1-2
clone_size: -

cdr3_aa: CASSLYGTASYEQYF
d_call: TRBD1
v_call: TRBV27
j_call: TRBJ2-7
clone_size: -

cdr3_aa: CASSMGDRSYGTQYF
d_call: TRBD1
v_call: TRBV5-4
j_call: TRBJ2-3
clone_size: -

cdr3_aa: CASSLGLAGGTDTQYF
d_call: TRBD2
v_call: TRBV5-4
j_call: TRBJ2-3
clone_size: -

cdr3_aa: CASWKSGNEQFF
d_call: -
v_call: TRBV6-5
j_call: TRBJ2-1
clone_size: -

cdr3_aa: CATSRDGAGGLSYNEQFF
d_call: TRBD2
v_call: TRBV15
j_call: TRBJ2-1
clone_size: -

cdr3_aa: CASSFQRELDNEQFF
d_call: TRBD2
v_call: TRBV7-6
j_call: TRBJ2-1
clone_size: -

cdr3_aa: CATSFSGQETQYF
d_call: -
v_call: TRBV5-1
j_call: TRBJ2-5
clone_size: -

cdr3_aa: CASSLGINYGYTF
d_call: -
v_call: TRBV7-3
j_call: TRBJ1-2
clone_size: -

cdr3_aa: CASSLGGSGSNNEQFF
d_call: TRBD2
v_call: TRBV5-4
j_call: TRBJ2-1
clone_size: medium-sized

cdr3_aa: CASGPIFRGFDGYTF
d_call: -
v_call: TRBV6-1
j_call: TRBJ1-2
clone_size: -

cdr3_aa: CAWSPGPGRGLNEQYF
d_call: -
v_call: TRBV30
j_call: TRBJ2-7
clone_size: -

cdr3_aa: CASSFGRGLGSYEQYF
d_call: -
v_call: TRBV7-6
j_call: TRBJ2-7
clone_size: -

cdr3_aa: CSVRGRLNTEAFF
d_call: TRBD1
v_call: TRBV29-1
j_call: TRBJ1-1
clone_size: once

cdr3_aa: CAFINSAGSYEQYF
d_call: -
v_call: TRBV30
j_call: TRBJ2-7
clone_size: -

cdr3_aa: CAISHRTKYYGYTF
d_call: -
v_call: TRBV10-3
j_call: TRBJ1-2
clone_size: -

cdr3_aa: CASSEAGTAVKFPEAFF
d_call: TRBD1
v_call: TRBV6-1
j_call: TRBJ1-1
clone_size: -

cdr3_aa: CASSFPGDRPYF
d_call: TRBD1
v_call: TRBV7-2
j_call: TRBJ2-7
clone_size: -

cdr3_aa: CASSSTSLGEQYF
d_call: -
v_call: TRBV5-8
j_call: TRBJ2-7
clone_size: medium-sized

cdr3_aa: CASSLSEANEKLFF
d_call: -
v_call: TRBV5-4
j_call: TRBJ1-4
clone_size: -

cdr3_aa: CAWRRSGGGEQYF
d_call: -
v_call: TRBV30
j_call: TRBJ2-7
clone_size: -

cdr3_aa: CASSGTTSGSGVVTQYF
d_call: TRBD2
v_call: TRBV13
j_call: TRBJ2-3
clone_size: -

cdr3_aa: CASSYIRGNTGELFF
d_call: -
v_call: TRBV6-5
j_call: TRBJ2-2
clone_size: -

cdr3_aa: CASSPPPGTALEKLFF
d_call: TRBD1
v_call: TRBV18
j_call: TRBJ1-4
clone_size: -

cdr3_aa: CAINTGGHGYTF
d_call: TRBD1
v_call: TRBV10-3
j_call: TRBJ1-2
clone_size: -

cdr3_aa: CATSRDRHSYEQYF
d_call: -
v_call: TRBV15
j_call: TRBJ2-7
clone_size: -

cdr3_aa: CASSLGHVRDQPQHF
d_call: -
v_call: TRBV28
j_call: TRBJ1-5
clone_size: -

cdr3_aa: CASTRTFRDRGFTDTQYF
d_call: TRBD1
v_call: TRBV9
j_call: TRBJ2-3
clone_size: -

cdr3_aa: CASSLRGPGLAGDSYEQYF
d_call: TRBD2
v_call: TRBV7-2
j_call: TRBJ2-7
clone_size: -

cdr3_aa: CASSLGGGRNEQFF
d_call: -
v_call: TRBV27
j_call: TRBJ2-1
clone_size: -

cdr3_aa: CASSQVRGSGGIYNEQFF
d_call: TRBD2
v_call: TRBV4-2
j_call: TRBJ2-1
clone_size: few

cdr3_aa: CASSLLGLSEQYF
d_call: -
v_call: TRBV7-3
j_call: TRBJ2-7
clone_size: few

cdr3_aa: CASSSGQGNQPQHF
d_call: TRBD1
v_call: TRBV7-8
j_call: TRBJ1-5
clone_size: -

cdr3_aa: CASSLVSGISTDTQYF
d_call: -
v_call: TRBV11-2
j_call: TRBJ2-3
clone_size: -

cdr3_aa: CASRGTGGEYGYTF
d_call: TRBD1
v_call: TRBV27
j_call: TRBJ1-2
clone_size: few

cdr3_aa: CASRTGTRYNEQFF
d_call: TRBD2
v_call: TRBV2
j_call: TRBJ2-1
clone_size: -

cdr3_aa: CASSAGTLNTEAFF
d_call: -
v_call: TRBV5-1
j_call: TRBJ1-1
clone_size: -

cdr3_aa: CASSLRQGANVLTF
d_call: -
v_call: TRBV7-2
j_call: TRBJ2-6
clone_size: medium-sized